Listed below are T cell receptor beta chains from one sample, sequenced in a study of cytomegalovirus exposure and HLA in healthy donors. Here immunoSEQ multiplex PCR was the method, and the copy in TCRdb shows in-frame clones only, minus some. This sample has 190,000 or so clones, with less than 85% found just once. Sequenced input: PBMCs. These receptors were collected from a boy aged 5-17 years in good health and CMV-seronegative. The CDR3 runs from the conserved cysteine through the conserved F or W. The D gene is left open where the match is weak. The size of a clone is reported for some rows only, either as once, few or many, or as a class for expanded clones.

>TRBV4-2|.|TRBJ2-3|TRBD2
CASSQGLAGGPDTQYF
TGTGCCAGCAGCCAAGGACTAGCGGGAGGGCCAGATACGCAGTATTTT
>TRBV19|.|TRBJ2-7|TRBD1
CASSTPGDRVGEQYF
TGTGCCAGTAGTACTCCAGGGGACAGGGTCGGCGAGCAGTACTTC
>TRBV5-1|.|TRBJ2-7|TRBD1
CASSLPTGTGGRYEQYF
TGCGCCAGCAGCTTACCAACCGGGACAGGGGGCAGGTACGAGCAGTACTTC
>TRBV9|.|TRBJ2-3|TRBD2
CASSVPTSGITDTQYF
TGTGCCAGCAGCGTGCCGACTAGCGGGATCACAGATACGCAGTATTTT
>TRBV9|.|TRBJ2-3|TRBD1
CASSAPGQLPTDTQYF
TGTGCCAGCAGCGCCCCGGGACAGCTACCCACAGATACGCAGTATTTT
>TRBV19|.|TRBJ2-7|.
CASSIKGHYEQYF
TGTGCCAGTAGTATTAAGGGGCACTACGAGCAGTACTTC
>TRBV6-4|few|TRBJ2-1|TRBD1
CASSDSWTGDGQFF
TGTGCCAGCAGTGACTCGTGGACAGGGGACGGGCAGTTCTTC
>TRBV18|.|TRBJ2-2|TRBD1
CASSPIRGLVGELFF
TGTGCCAGCTCACCTATCAGGGGGCTGGTCGGGGAGCTGTTTTTT
>TRBV19|few|TRBJ1-2|.
CASSMGSPGYTF
TGTGCCAGTAGTATGGGCAGCCCCGGCTACACCTTC
>TRBV11-3|once|TRBJ2-7|.
CASSQGLILSYEQYF
TGTGCCAGCAGCCAAGGACTTATACTATCCTACGAGCAGTACTTC
>TRBV19|.|TRBJ2-7|TRBD1
CASGNTGTGDHEQYF
TGTGCCAGTGGAAACACCGGGACAGGGGACCACGAGCAGTACTTC
>TRBV6-6|.|TRBJ1-1|.
CASIKQLGYTEAFF
TGTGCCAGCATTAAACAACTCGGGTACACTGAAGCTTTCTTT
>TRBV30|.|TRBJ1-2|.
CAWSVPPGRGLLPRGYTF
TGTGCCTGGAGTGTACCACCGGGCAGGGGACTACTACCTCGGGGCTACACCTTC
>TRBV13|few|TRBJ1-6|TRBD1
CASSSGTGGSPLHF
TGTGCCAGCAGCTCCGGGACAGGCGGATCACCCCTCCACTTT
>TRBV7-2|.|TRBJ1-4|.
CASSLDVREKLFF
TGTGCCAGCAGCTTAGATGTGAGAGAAAAACTGTTTTTT
>TRBV29-1|.|TRBJ1-4|TRBD1
CSVEWTGSEKLFF
TGCAGCGTTGAGTGGACAGGGTCTGAAAAACTGTTTTTT
>TRBV29-1|.|TRBJ2-7|TRBD1
CSVEFGTDPYEQYF
TGCAGCGTTGAATTCGGGACAGACCCCTACGAGCAGTACTTC
>TRBV2|.|TRBJ1-3|.
CASSQRVGNTIYF
TGTGCCAGCAGTCAGAGGGTTGGAAACACCATATATTTT
>TRBV7-9|.|TRBJ2-7|.
CATDRGTYEQYF
TGTGCCACGGACAGAGGGACCTACGAGCAGTACTTC
>TRBV9|once|TRBJ2-2|.
CASSAQGTTGELFF
TGTGCCAGCAGCGCCCAAGGGACTACCGGGGAGCTGTTTTTT
>TRBV4-1|.|TRBJ1-1|.
CASSRTAGARDEAFF
TGCGCCAGCAGCCGGACCGCAGGGGCGAGAGATGAAGCTTTCTTT
>TRBV28|.|TRBJ1-2|TRBD1
CASRGTGGLHYGYTF
TGTGCCAGCAGAGGGACAGGGGGCTTGCACTATGGCTACACCTTC
>TRBV6-6|.|TRBJ2-7|.
CASSYADCYEQYF
TGTGCCAGCAGTTACGCCGACTGTTACGAGCAGTACTTC